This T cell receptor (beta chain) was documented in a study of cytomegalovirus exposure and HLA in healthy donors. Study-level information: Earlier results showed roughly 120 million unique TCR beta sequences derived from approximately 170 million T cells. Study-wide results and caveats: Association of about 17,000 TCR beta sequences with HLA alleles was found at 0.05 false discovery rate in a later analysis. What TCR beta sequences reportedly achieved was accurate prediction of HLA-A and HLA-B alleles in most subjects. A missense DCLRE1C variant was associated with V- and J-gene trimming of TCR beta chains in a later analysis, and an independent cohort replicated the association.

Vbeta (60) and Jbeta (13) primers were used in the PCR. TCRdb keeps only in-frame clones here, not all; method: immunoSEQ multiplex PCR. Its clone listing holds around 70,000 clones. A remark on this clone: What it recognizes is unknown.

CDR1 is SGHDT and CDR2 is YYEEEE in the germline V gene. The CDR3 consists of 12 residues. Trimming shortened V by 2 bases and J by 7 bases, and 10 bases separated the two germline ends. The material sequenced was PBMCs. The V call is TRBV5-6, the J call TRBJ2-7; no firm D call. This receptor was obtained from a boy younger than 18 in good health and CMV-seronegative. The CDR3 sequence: CASSFISTEQYF. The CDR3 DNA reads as TGTGCCAGCAGCTTTATATCGACTGAGCAGTACTTC.